This T cell receptor beta chain appears in the sequencing data of a study of CD8 T cells in ankylosing spondylitis (dated by TCRdb to 2017 to 2019). For the wider study: The study set out to find disease-linked TCR variants by profiling T cell receptor beta repertoires in ankylosing spondylitis patients and healthy donors. The full study cohort comprised 20 to 25 ankylosing spondylitis patients and about 110 healthy donors. Peripheral blood samples were taken, and synovial fluid was additionally collected from ankylosing spondylitis patients. The paper as a whole reports these results and caveats: According to the report, matched synovial fluid samples from ankylosing spondylitis patients were significantly enriched for the disease-linked clones. A TCR beta motif of roughly 8 highly homologous amino acid variants appeared characteristic of blood from ankylosing spondylitis patients. Some motif variants were previously reported in synovial fluid and blood of reactive arthritis patients, suggesting common disease-initiation mechanisms. The disease-linked clones had a CD8+ phenotype and were found at relatively low frequencies in peripheral blood.

The CDR3 measures 21 amino acids from cysteine to phenylalanine. The entry retains the CDR3 DNA only, 63 bases that are in frame from base 1. Per the germline V gene, MGHRA is the CDR1 and YSYEKL is the CDR2. Trimming at the junction amounts to 0 bases on V and 4 bases on J, and the germline ends lie 30 bases apart. Synovial fluid samples and blood samples obtained from the same ankylosing spondylitis patients were matched. Sequencing relied on an Illumina HiSeq 2500. Quantitative 5'-RACE with molecular barcodes was used to prepare TCR beta libraries. The authors processed their data as follows. A new computational method based on a probabilistic model of VDJ rearrangement was used to identify disease-linked TCR variants. The public reads were reprocessed in TCRdb via fastp at Q25 and MiXCR, keeping in-frame beta chains. A single entry per CDR3 protein holds the most common genes and DNA from its merged rows. Clone size and V and J calls follow TCRdb, not the original study. Within this sample are about 150,000 distinct CDR3 sequences, with 40% to 50% of them counted one time only. The ten most abundant clones make up about 16% of the sample.

A remark on this clonotype: Its cognate antigen has yet to be identified. No clone much larger than this one lies a single base away; base qualities are absent.

Sequencing was performed on synovial fluid, either unsorted or a sorted T cell fraction (not recorded which). This TCR was sampled from a male donor with ankylosing spondylitis. The chain employs TRBV4-1 and TRBJ1-2; the D gene is perhaps TRBD1, from 6 matching bases. The DNA reads TGCGCCAGCAGCCAAGAGGTTCCCCGGCCGGACCAGGGGTCTCTGGTCTATGGCTACACCTTC. It translates to CASSQEVPRPDQGSLVYGYTF.